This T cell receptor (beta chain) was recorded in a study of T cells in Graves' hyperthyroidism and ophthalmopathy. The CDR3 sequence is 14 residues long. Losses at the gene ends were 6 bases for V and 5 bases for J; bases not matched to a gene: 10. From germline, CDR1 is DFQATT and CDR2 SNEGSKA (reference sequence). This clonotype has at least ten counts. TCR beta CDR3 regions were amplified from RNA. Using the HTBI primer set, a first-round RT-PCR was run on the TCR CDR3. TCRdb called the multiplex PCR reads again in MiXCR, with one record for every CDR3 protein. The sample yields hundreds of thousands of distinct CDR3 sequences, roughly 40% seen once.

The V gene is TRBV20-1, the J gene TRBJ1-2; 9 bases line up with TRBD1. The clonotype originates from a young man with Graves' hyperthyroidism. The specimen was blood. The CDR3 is CSALPGQGGYGYTF. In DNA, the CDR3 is TGCAGTGCCCTCCCGGGACAGGGAGGATATGGCTACACCTTC.